This T cell receptor (beta chain) was sequenced for a study of CD8 T cells in Susac syndrome. This clonotype is a singleton in its sample. Sequencing targeted TCR beta in blood CD8+ and CD4+ T cells. TEMRA cells were FACS-enriched, with CD8+ and CD4+ T cells isolated negatively. Reverse transcription used about 0.45 to 1 ug RNA and random hexamers. The authors amplified TCR beta CDR3 across 54 Vbeta and 13 Jbeta using immunoSEQ multiplex PCR. One entry per CDR3 protein, called by TCRdb with MiXCR from the immunoSEQ multiplex PCR reads. Among approximately 130,000 distinct CDR3 sequences listed, around nine tenths were seen once. Trimming pared 7 bases from V and 2 bases from J, leaving 15 bases between. The V gene's germline CDR1 is MNHEY and CDR2 SVGEGT. This CDR3 contains 14 residues.

The specimen sequenced was CD8+ T cells from PBMCs. The chain joins TRBV6-2 or TRBV6-3 to TRBJ2-7; no reliable D call. This TCR derives from a human donor with multiple sclerosis. The DNA for the CDR3 is TGTGCCAGCACCGGAGATCGATACGCCTACGAGCAGTACTTC. Amino acid sequence: CASTGDRYAYEQYF.